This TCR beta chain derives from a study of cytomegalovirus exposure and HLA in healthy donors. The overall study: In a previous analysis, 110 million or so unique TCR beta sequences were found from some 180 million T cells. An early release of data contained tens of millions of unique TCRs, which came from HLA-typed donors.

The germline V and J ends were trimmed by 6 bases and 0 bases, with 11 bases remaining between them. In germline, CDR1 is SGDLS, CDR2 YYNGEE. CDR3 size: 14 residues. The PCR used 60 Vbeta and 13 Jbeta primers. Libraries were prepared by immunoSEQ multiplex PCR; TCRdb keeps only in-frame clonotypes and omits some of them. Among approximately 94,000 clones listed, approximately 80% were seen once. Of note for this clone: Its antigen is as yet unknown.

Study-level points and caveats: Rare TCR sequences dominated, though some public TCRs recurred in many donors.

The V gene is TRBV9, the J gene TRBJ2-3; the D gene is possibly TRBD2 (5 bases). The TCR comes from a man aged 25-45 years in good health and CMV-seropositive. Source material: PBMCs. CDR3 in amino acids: CASTHGGSTDTQYF. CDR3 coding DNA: TGTGCCAGCACCCACGGAGGAAGCACAGATACGCAGTATTTT.